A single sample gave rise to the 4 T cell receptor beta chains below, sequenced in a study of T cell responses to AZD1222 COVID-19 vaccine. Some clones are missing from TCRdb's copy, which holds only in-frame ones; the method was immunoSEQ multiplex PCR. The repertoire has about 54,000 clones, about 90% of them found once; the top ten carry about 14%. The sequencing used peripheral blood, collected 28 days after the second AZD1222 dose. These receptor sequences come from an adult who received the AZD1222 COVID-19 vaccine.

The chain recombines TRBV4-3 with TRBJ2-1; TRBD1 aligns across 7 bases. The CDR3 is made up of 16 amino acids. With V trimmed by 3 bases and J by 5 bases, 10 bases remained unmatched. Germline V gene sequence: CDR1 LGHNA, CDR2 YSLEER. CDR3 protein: CASSHRYRGSDNEQFF. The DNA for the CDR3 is TGCGCCAGCAGCCATCGTTACAGGGGTTCGGACAATGAGCAGTTCTTC.

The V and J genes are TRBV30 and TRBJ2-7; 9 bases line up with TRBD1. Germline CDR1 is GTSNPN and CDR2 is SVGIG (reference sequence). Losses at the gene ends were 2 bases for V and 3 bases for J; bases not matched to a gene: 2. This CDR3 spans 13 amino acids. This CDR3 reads CAWSTDRGYEQYF. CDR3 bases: TGTGCCTGGAGTACGGACAGGGGCTACGAGCAGTACTTC.

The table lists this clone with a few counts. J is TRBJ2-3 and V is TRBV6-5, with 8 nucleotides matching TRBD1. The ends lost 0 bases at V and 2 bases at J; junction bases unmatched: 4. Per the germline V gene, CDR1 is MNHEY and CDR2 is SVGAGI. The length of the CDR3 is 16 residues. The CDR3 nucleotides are TGTGCCAGCAGTTACTCGGCAGGGGGCTTCACAGATACGCAGTATTTT. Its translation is CASSYSAGGFTDTQYF.

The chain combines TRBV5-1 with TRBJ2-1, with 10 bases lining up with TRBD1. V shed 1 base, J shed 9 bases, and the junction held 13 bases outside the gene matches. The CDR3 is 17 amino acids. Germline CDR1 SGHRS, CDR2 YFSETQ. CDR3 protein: CASSLRDRGSGRGEQFF. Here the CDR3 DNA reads TGCGCCAGCAGCTTGAGGGACAGGGGTTCGGGCCGTGGTGAGCAGTTCTTC.